One and the same sample provided the 2 T cell receptor beta chains below, sequenced in a study of T cell responses to AZD1222 COVID-19 vaccine. The protocol was immunoSEQ multiplex PCR, while the TCRdb copy is restricted to in-frame clones and leaves out a portion. This table has approximately 150,000 clones, around 90% appearing once. Sequenced here: peripheral blood, sampled on day 0 of AZD1222 vaccination. These receptors all come from an adult in good health.

The chain combines TRBV7-8 with TRBJ1-1, with unresolved D. The germline CDR1 and CDR2 sequences are SGHVS and FQNEAQ. The V gene lost 5 bases and the J gene lost 2 bases, with 18 bases spanning the gap. This CDR3 region has 16 residues. The CDR3 DNA is TGTGCCAGCAGCCTCCCTGAGAGGGTTCCAAACACTGAAGCTTTCTTT. Its protein is CASSLPERVPNTEAFF.

The chain links TRBV12-3 or TRBV12-4 to TRBJ1-3; D ambiguous. The CDR3 consists of 12 residues. The germline V and J ends were trimmed by 3 bases and 4 bases, with 4 bases remaining between them. In nucleotides, the CDR3 is TGTGCCAGCAGTTTGATGGGAAACACCATATATTTT. Its translation is CASSLMGNTIYF.